The 14 T cell receptor beta chains reported below all come from one sample, sequenced in a study of OX40 agonist ivuxolimab in advanced cancers. Assay: immunoSEQ multiplex PCR; the TCRdb copy retains only in-frame clones and omits some. The sample includes around 93,000 clones, 80% to 90% of them seen just once. Sample: CD4+ or CD8+ T cells sorted from blood, taken in a trial of the OX40 agonist ivuxolimab. These receptors came from an adult with an advanced solid tumor such as melanoma, head and neck, liver or kidney cancer.

The V call is TRBV5-8, the J call TRBJ2-4, with D uncertain. This CDR3 is 15 amino acids long. The V gene's germline CDR1 is SGHTS and CDR2 YDEGEE. Trimming removed 7 bases from V and 1 base from J, with 15 bases in between. DNA for the CDR3: TGTGCCAGCCCCAGGAGATCAAATGCCAAAAACATTCAGTACTTC. Amino acid sequence: CASPRRSNAKNIQYF.

The chain carries TRBV6-5 and TRBJ1-1; D may be TRBD1 (6 bases). Per germline, CDR1 MNHEY and CDR2 SVGAGI. Trimming took 2 bases from V and 5 from J, leaving 15 bases between them. The CDR3 is 15 amino acids. The CDR3 DNA sequence: TGTGCCAGCAGTTACCAGGGGATAGGTCGGACTGAAGCTTTCTTT. Its protein is CASSYQGIGRTEAFF.

The rearrangement joins TRBV30 to TRBJ1-2; TRBD1 is a possible D gene (5 bases). The length of the CDR3 is 15 residues. Germline CDR1 reads GTSNPN; CDR2 reads SVGIG (reference sequence). V lost 2 bases to trimming and J lost 4 bases, with 17 bases between them. CDR3 coding DNA: TGTGCCTGGAGTTTCCCCCCCGGGGCAGTCTATGGCTACACCTTC. This encodes CAWSFPPGAVYGYTF.

The V and J genes are TRBV6-5 and TRBJ2-7; TRBD1 agrees at 7 bases. The V gene end was trimmed by 10 bases and the J gene end by 3 bases; junction bases not matched to a gene: 9. CDR1 MNHEY and CDR2 SVGAGI come from the germline V gene. This CDR3 spans 13 amino acids. CDR3 nucleotide sequence: TGTGCCATCGACGGGGACAGCAACTACGAGCAGTACTTC. Amino acid sequence: CAIDGDSNYEQYF.

The chain uses TRBV27 and TRBJ2-7; tentative D call: TRBD1 (6 bases). This CDR3 has 15 residues. Germline V gene lookup returns CDR1 MNHEY and CDR2 SMNVEV (reference sequence). With 0 bases removed from V and 4 bases from J, the gap between germline ends came to 13 bases. The CDR3 loop reads CASSLSPGQGYEQYF. The CDR3, as DNA: TGTGCCAGCAGTTTATCTCCGGGGCAGGGGTACGAGCAGTACTTC.

V is TRBV12-5 and J is TRBJ2-7; the D gene could be TRBD1 or TRBD2 (5 bases each). Germline loops: CDR1 LGHNT, CDR2 FRNRAP. V dropped 7 bases and J dropped 0 bases, with 13 bases sitting between them. The CDR3 runs to 14 residues. The chain's CDR3 is CASAETGGSYEQYF. Here the CDR3 DNA reads TGTGCTAGTGCCGAGACTGGGGGCTCCTACGAGCAGTACTTC.

The chain recombines TRBV11-2 with TRBJ2-3; possibly TRBD2 for D (6 bases). CDR1 is SGHAT, CDR2 FQNNGV, per germline. The V end was cut by 5 bases, the J end by 2 bases, with 17 bases between. The CDR3 loop spans 16 amino acids. The CDR3 nucleotides are TGTGCCAGCAGCCTGCGCGGGACCACCTTCACAGATACGCAGTATTTT. Translation: CASSLRGTTFTDTQYF.

The rearrangement links TRBV15 to TRBJ2-1; D may correspond to TRBD1 or TRBD2 (5 bases each). Germline CDR1 and CDR2: LNHNV and YYDKDF (reference sequence). The CDR3 runs 16 residues. V dropped 1 base and J dropped 0 bases, with 10 bases sitting between them. CDR3: CATSRGGGLSYNEQFF. CDR3 in DNA: TGTGCCACCAGCAGAGGGGGCGGGCTCTCCTACAATGAGCAGTTCTTC.

This clone appeared once. This sequence joins TRBV4-1 and TRBJ2-3; the D is unclear. Germline V CDR1 and CDR2: MGHRA, YSYEKL. Trimming left V 1 base short and J 0 bases short, with 8 bases between. The CDR3 is 15 amino acids. The CDR3 region is CASSQGILSTDTQYF. CDR3 in DNA: TGCGCCAGCAGCCAAGGGATCCTGAGCACAGATACGCAGTATTTT.

V and J are TRBV7-6 and TRBJ1-1; D is unclear. The germline V gene encodes CDR1 SGHVS and CDR2 FNYEAQ. This CDR3 is built from 16 residues. Trimming pared 1 base from V and 9 bases from J, leaving 21 bases between. DNA for the CDR3: TGTGCCAGCAGCTTAGGCGCGACTCTAGACAAAGTTAAAGCTTTCTTT. This translates into CASSLGATLDKVKAFF.

This chain uses TRBV30 with TRBJ2-5; D is perhaps TRBD1 or TRBD2 (5 bases each). CDR1 is GTSNPN and CDR2 is SVGIG in the germline V gene (reference sequence). This CDR3 comprises 14 residues. Trimming shortened V by 0 bases and J by 1 base, and 9 bases separated the two germline ends. CDR3 loop: CAWSVRDRQETQYF. The CDR3 DNA is TGTGCCTGGAGTGTACGGGACCGCCAAGAGACCCAGTACTTC. Combining the CDR3 with reference TRBV30 and TRBJ2-5 gives the whole variable domain SQTIHQWPATLVQPVGSPLSLECTVEGTSNPNLYWYRQAAGRGLQLLFYSVGIGQISSEVPQNLSASRPQDRQFILSSKKLLLSDSGFYLCAWSVRDRQETQYFGPGTRLLVL.

The chain recombines TRBV5-1 with TRBJ2-2; D gene unclear. The germline CDR1 and CDR2 sequences are SGHRS and YFSETQ. The V gene lost 1 base and the J gene lost 2 bases, with 6 bases spanning the gap. The length of the CDR3 is 14 residues. The CDR3 DNA is TGCGCCAGCAGCTTGAACAGCAACACCGGGGAGCTGTTTTTT. Its translation is CASSLNSNTGELFF. The full variable domain, its missing parts supplied by reference TRBV5-1 and TRBJ2-2, is KAGVTQTPRYLIKTRGQQVTLSCSPISGHRSVSWYQQTPGQGLQFLFEYFSETQRNKGNFPGRFSGRQFSNSRSEMNVSTLELGDSALYLCASSLNSNTGELFFGEGSRLTVL.

J is TRBJ2-3 and V is TRBV7-3, with D perhaps TRBD1 or TRBD2 (5 bases each). V was pared by 1 base and J by 3 bases, with 11 bases between. This CDR3 region has 15 residues. The V gene's germline CDR1 is SGHTA and CDR2 FQGTGA. CDR3 nucleotide sequence: TGTGCCAGCAGCTTAAACCGAGGGGAAACAGATACGCAGTATTTT. This codes for CASSLNRGETDTQYF.

CDR3 sequence: CASTLGRPGNQPQHF. The CDR3 DNA is TGTGCCAGCACCCTAGGCAGGCCGGGCAATCAGCCCCAGCATTTT. The gene calls are TRBV6-1 and TRBJ1-5; D call uncertain. From germline, CDR1 is MNHNS and CDR2 SASEGT. Trimming stripped 7 bases from V and 2 bases from J, with 15 bases between. The CDR3 sequence is 15 residues long.